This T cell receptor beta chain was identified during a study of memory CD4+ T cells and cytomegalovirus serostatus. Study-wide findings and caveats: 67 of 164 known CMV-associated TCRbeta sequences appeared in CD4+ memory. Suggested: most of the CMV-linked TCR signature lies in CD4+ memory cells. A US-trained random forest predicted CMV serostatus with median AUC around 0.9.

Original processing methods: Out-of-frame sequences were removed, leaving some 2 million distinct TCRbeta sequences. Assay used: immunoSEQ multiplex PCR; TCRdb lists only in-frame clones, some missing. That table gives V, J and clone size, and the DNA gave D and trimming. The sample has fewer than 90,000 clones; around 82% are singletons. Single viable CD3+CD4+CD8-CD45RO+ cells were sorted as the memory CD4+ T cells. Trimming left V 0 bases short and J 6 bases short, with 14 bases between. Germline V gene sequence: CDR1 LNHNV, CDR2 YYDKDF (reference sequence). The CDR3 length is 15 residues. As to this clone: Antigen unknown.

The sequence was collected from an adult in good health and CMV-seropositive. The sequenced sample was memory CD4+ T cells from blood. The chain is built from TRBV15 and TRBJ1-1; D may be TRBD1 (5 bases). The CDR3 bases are TGTGCCACCAGCAGAGAATGGGACGGAGCAGCTGAAGCTTTCTTT. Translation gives CATSREWDGAAEAFF. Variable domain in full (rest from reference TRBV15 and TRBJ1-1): DAMVIQNPRYQVTQFGKPVTLSCSQTLNHNVMYWYQQKSSQAPKLLFHYYDKDFNNEADTPDNFQSRRPNTSFCFLDIRSPGLGDTAMYLCATSREWDGAAEAFFGQGTRLTVV.